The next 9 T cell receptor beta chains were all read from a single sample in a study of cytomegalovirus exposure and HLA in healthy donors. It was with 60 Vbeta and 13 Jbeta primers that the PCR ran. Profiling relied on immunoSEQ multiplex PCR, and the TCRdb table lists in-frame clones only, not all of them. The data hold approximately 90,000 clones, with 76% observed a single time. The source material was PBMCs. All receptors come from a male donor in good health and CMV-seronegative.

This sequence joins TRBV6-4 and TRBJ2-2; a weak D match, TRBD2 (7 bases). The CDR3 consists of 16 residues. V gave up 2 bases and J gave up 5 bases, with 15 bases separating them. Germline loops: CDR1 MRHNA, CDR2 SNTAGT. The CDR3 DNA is TGTGCCAGCAGTGACAGACGGGGGGCCGAAACCGGGGAGCTGTTTTTT. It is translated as CASSDRRGAETGELFF.

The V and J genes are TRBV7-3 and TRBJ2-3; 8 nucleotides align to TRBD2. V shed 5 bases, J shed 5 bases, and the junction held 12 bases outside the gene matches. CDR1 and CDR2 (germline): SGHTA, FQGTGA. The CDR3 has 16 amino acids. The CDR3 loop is CASSPKSGGVLDTQYF. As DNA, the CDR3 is TGTGCCAGCAGCCCGAAGAGCGGGGGAGTTTTAGATACGCAGTATTTT.

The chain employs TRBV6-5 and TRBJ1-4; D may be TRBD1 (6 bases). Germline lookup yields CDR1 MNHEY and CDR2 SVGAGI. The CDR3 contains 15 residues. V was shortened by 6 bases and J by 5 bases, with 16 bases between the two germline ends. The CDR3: CASSPTGTMNEKLFF. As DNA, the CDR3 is TGTGCCAGCAGCCCTACGGGGACAATGAATGAAAAACTGTTTTTT.

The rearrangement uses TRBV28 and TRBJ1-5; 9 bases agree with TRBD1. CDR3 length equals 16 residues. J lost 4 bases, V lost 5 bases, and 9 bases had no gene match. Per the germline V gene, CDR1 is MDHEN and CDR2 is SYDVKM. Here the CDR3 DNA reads TGTGCCAGCAGTGCCTCGGGACAGGGTGGGAATCAGCCCCAGCATTTT. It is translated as CASSASGQGGNQPQHF.

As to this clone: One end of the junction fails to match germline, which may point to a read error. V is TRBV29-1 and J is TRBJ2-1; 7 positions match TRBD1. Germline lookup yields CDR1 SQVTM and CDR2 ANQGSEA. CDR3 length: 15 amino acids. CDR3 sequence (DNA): TGCAGCGCCTTGGGACAGATAAAAAAATACAATGGGCAGCTCTTC. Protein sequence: CSALGQIKKYNGQLF.

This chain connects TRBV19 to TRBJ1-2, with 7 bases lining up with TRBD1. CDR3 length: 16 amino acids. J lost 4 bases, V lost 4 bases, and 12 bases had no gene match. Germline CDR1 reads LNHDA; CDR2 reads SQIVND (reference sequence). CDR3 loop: CASSTDRAVSGYGYTF. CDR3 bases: TGTGCCAGTAGTACAGACAGGGCCGTAAGTGGCTATGGCTACACCTTC.

The CDR3: CASSIGWTGRSGANVLTF. The CDR3 DNA is TGTGCCAGTAGTATAGGGTGGACAGGGCGCTCTGGGGCCAACGTCCTGACTTTC. The chain joins TRBV19 to TRBJ2-6; 8 bases match TRBD1. The CDR3 covers 18 residues. With 1 base clipped from V and 0 bases from J, the junction kept 5 bases outside the gene matches. In germline, CDR1 is LNHDA, CDR2 SQIVND (reference sequence).

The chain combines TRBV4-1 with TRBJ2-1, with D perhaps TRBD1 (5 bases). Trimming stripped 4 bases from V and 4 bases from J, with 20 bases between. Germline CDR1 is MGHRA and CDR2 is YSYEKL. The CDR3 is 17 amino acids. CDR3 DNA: TGCGCCAGCAGCCGCGATCCGGGTGGGGCCCTGTACAATGAGCAGTTCTTC. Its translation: CASSRDPGGALYNEQFF.

The CDR3 nucleotides are TGTGCCAGCAGTTTATCACTCGGGACAAGGTCCTACGAGCAGTACTTC. It is translated as CASSLSLGTRSYEQYF. The chain couples TRBV27 to TRBJ2-5, with a weak D call TRBD1 (6 bases). With the DNA end fitting TRBJ2-7 better, the J assignment may be wrong. Germline V CDR1 and CDR2: MNHEY, SMNVEV (reference sequence). CDR3 length equals 16 residues.